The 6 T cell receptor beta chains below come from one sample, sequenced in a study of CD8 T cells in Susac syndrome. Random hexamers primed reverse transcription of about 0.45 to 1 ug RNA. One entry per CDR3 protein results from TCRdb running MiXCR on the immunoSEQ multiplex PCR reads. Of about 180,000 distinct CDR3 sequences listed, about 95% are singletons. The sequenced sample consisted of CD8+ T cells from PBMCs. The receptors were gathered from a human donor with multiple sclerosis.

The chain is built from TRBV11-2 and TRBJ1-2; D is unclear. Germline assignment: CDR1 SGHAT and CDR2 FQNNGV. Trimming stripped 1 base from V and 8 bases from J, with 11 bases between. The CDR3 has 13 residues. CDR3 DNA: TGTGCCAGCAGCTTAGTGATTCGGGAGGGCTACACCTTC. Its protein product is CASSLVIREGYTF. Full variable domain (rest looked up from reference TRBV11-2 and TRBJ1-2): EAGVAQSPRYKIIEKRQSVAFWCNPISGHATLYWYQQILGQGPKLLIQFQNNGVVDDSQLPKDRFSAERLKGVDSTLKIQPAKLEDSAVYLCASSLVIREGYTFGSGTRLTVV.

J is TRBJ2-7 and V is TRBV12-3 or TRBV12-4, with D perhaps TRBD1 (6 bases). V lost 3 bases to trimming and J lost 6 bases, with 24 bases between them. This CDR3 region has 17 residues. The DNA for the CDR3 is TGTGCCAGCAGTTTGTTCTCGGGACACCTTACCCTCGGCGAGCAGTACTTC. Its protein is CASSLFSGHLTLGEQYF.

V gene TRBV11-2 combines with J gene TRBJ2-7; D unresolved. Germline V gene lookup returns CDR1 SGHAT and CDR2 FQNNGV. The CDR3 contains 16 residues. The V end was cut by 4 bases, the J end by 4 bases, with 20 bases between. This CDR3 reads CASSWAGPPKVYEQYF. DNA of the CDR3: TGTGCCAGCAGCTGGGCCGGGCCTCCCAAAGTATACGAGCAGTACTTC.

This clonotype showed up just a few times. The chain's CDR3 is CASSPSGSETQYF. The CDR3 nucleotides are TGTGCCAGCAGTCCGAGCGGGAGTGAGACCCAGTACTTC. The rearrangement joins TRBV12-3 or TRBV12-4 to TRBJ2-5; 8 positions agree with TRBD2. V gave up 5 bases and J gave up 5 bases; unmatched junction bases: 4. This CDR3 has 13 residues.

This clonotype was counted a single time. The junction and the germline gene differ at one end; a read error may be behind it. The CDR3 region is CASSLAGQSISF. The CDR3, as DNA: TGTGCCAGCAGCTTGGCGGGACAGTCAATCTCCTTC. The chain has TRBV5-6 and TRBJ1-2, with 7 bases lining up with TRBD1. Germline CDR1 is SGHDT and CDR2 is YYEEEE. This CDR3 is built from 12 residues.

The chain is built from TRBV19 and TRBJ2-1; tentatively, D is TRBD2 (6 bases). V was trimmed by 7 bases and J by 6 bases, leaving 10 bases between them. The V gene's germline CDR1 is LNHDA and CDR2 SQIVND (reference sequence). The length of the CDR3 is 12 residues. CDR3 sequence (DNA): TGTGCCAGTACAGCGGGTGGCAATGAGCAGTTCTTC. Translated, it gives CASTAGGNEQFF. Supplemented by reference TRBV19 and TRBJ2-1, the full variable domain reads DGGITQSPKYLFRKEGQNVTLSCEQNLNHDAMYWYRQDPGQGLRLIYYSQIVNDFQKGDIAEGYSVSREKKESFPLTVTSAQKNPTAFYLCASTAGGNEQFFGPGTRLTVL.